In this sample, the clone carrying this T cell receptor beta chain turned up once. Trimming at V came to 4 bases and at J to 7 bases, leaving 5 bases not matched to a gene. This CDR3 region has 13 residues. CDR1 and CDR2 from the germline V gene are SGHNT and YYREEE (reference sequence). The data originate from a study of OX40 agonist ivuxolimab in advanced cancers. Turning to the study itself: As their treatment, patients were administered ivuxolimab, an agonistic anti-OX40 (CD134) antibody.

Profiled with immunoSEQ multiplex PCR; TCRdb holds only in-frame clones, not every one. The sample consists of around 75,000 clones, 89% of them appearing once. The sample was CD4+ or CD8+ T cells sorted from blood, taken in a trial of the OX40 agonist ivuxolimab. The chain combines TRBV5-4 with TRBJ1-2, with 9 bases aligning to TRBD1. This TCR was sampled from an adult with an advanced solid tumor such as melanoma, head and neck, liver or kidney cancer. CDR3 loop: CASSPPGQGGYTF. The CDR3 region has the DNA TGTGCCAGCAGCCCCCCGGGACAGGGTGGCTACACCTTC.